Detailed here is one T cell receptor (beta chain). Sequenced by immunoSEQ multiplex PCR; TCRdb stores in-frame clones only, minus some. The data contain approximately 530,000 clones, 90% to 96% of them singletons. The data stem from a study of shared clonotypes between healthy human individuals. Trimming stripped 0 bases from V and 3 bases from J, with 11 bases between. Germline CDR1 is MGHRA and CDR2 is YSYEKL. The length of the CDR3 is 15 residues. This receptor was taken from a woman aged 25 to 39 in good health. The chain links TRBV4-1 to TRBJ1-2; D gene ambiguous. The sequenced material came from naive CD4+ T cells sorted from blood. The subset was: CD45RA+ positively selected. The CDR3 loop is CASSQEWGLDYGYTF. The CDR3 coding sequence is TGCGCCAGCAGCCAAGAGTGGGGATTGGACTATGGCTACACCTTC.